The rows below give T cell receptor beta chains drawn from one sample of a study of long-term antiretroviral therapy in people with HIV. This table comes from immunoSEQ multiplex PCR, and its TCRdb copy is limited to in-frame clones, with some not included. The sample shows approximately 15,000 clones, 65% to 85% of them seen only once. The starting material was unsorted PBMCs, obtained 0.1 years before starting antiretroviral therapy. These receptors originate from a man aged 18 to 30 with HIV. Both conserved end residues are part of each CDR3. A D gene is named only where the DNA matches it firmly. Size is omitted from some rows. Given values are once, few, many or a class for expanded clones.

D gene | clone size | J gene | V gene | CDR3 protein | CDR3 DNA
TRBD2 | - | TRBJ2-5 | TRBV5-6 | CASSLIGGAGETQYF | TGTGCCAGCAGCTTGATCGGGGGGGCCGGGGAGACCCAGTACTTC
- | - | TRBJ1-4 | TRBV7-8 | CASSSSEGVSEKLFF | TGTGCCAGCAGCTCGTCCGAGGGGGTATCTGAAAAACTGTTTTTT
- | - | TRBJ1-3 | TRBV21-1 | CASRRAGNTIYF | TGTGCCAGCAGAAGAGCTGGAAACACCATATATTTT
- | - | TRBJ2-7 | TRBV19 | CASILPEGIPYF | TGTGCCAGTATCCTTCCCGAGGGGATCCCGTACTTC
- | - | TRBJ1-4 | TRBV2 | CASSGGGRGEKLFF | TGTGCCAGCAGTGGAGGGGGGCGCGGGGAAAAACTGTTTTTT
TRBD2 | - | TRBJ2-3 | TRBV27 | CASSPTSGRAADTQYF | TGTGCCAGCAGTCCGACTAGCGGGAGGGCCGCAGATACGCAGTATTTT
- | - | TRBJ1-3 | TRBV25-1 | CASSEQAGEGGNTIYF | TGTGCCAGCAGTGAGCAGGCCGGGGAGGGTGGAAACACCATATATTTT
- | - | TRBJ1-5 | TRBV6-1 | CASSDTGFGVGNQPQHF | TGTGCCAGCAGTGACACAGGGTTCGGAGTCGGCAATCAGCCCCAGCATTTT
- | - | TRBJ1-1 | TRBV4-1 | CASSLHRLGGTEAFF | TGCGCCAGCAGCTTACACAGGCTGGGAGGCACTGAAGCTTTCTTT
- | - | TRBJ2-5 | TRBV7-3 | CASSLGTSLQETQYF | TGTGCCAGCAGCCTAGGGACCTCTCTACAAGAGACCCAGTACTTC
- | once | TRBJ1-2 | TRBV10-3 | CAASERANYGYTF | TGTGCCGCTAGCGAGAGAGCTAACTATGGCTACACCTTC
TRBD2 | few | TRBJ2-7 | TRBV5-6 | CASSLSGRVRSYEQYF | TGTGCCAGCAGCTTGAGTGGGAGGGTACGGTCCTACGAGCAGTACTTC
TRBD2 | - | TRBJ2-1 | TRBV7-2 | CASSIGTRKGNEQFF | TGTGCCAGCAGCATCGGGACTAGGAAAGGCAATGAGCAGTTCTTC
TRBD2 | - | TRBJ2-1 | TRBV4-2 | CASSQAGLAGGGEQFF | TGTGCCAGCAGCCAAGCCGGACTAGCGGGAGGCGGTGAGCAGTTCTTC
- | - | TRBJ1-2 | TRBV30 | CAWSSGLYGYTF | TGTGCCTGGAGTTCGGGCCTTTATGGCTACACCTTC
TRBD2 | - | TRBJ2-1 | TRBV27 | CASSSPGLAGGIEQFF | TGTGCCAGCAGTTCCCCGGGACTAGCGGGAGGGATTGAGCAGTTCTTC
TRBD1 | - | TRBJ1-4 | TRBV7-8 | CASSSYLGQGGEKLFF | TGTGCCAGCAGCTCTTATCTCGGACAGGGCGGTGAAAAACTGTTTTTT
- | - | TRBJ2-1 | TRBV6-6 | CASSPRTRGFRNEQFF | TGTGCCAGCAGTCCGCGGACTAGGGGGTTTAGGAATGAGCAGTTCTTC
TRBD1 | few | TRBJ1-2 | TRBV6-5 | CASRQDRGGYTF | TGTGCCAGCAGGCAGGACAGGGGTGGCTACACCTTC
TRBD2 | - | TRBJ2-2 | TRBV7-2 | CASSLGLAGTGELFF | TGTGCCAGCAGCTTGGGACTAGCGGGCACCGGGGAGCTGTTTTTT
- | - | TRBJ1-1 | TRBV6-6 | CASSYEGDTEAFF | TGTGCCAGCAGTTACGAGGGAGACACTGAAGCTTTCTTT
- | few | TRBJ1-3 | TRBV2 | CASSEENTIYF | TGTGCCAGCAGTGAGGAAAACACCATATATTTT
TRBD2 | - | TRBJ2-7 | TRBV11-1 | CASSLAGGPGEQYF | TGTGCCAGCAGCTTAGCGGGAGGGCCTGGGGAGCAGTACTTC
- | - | TRBJ1-1 | TRBV28 | CASSFAWTEAFF | TGTGCCAGCAGTTTTGCATGGACTGAAGCTTTCTTT
TRBD2 | - | TRBJ2-1 | TRBV5-6 | CASSGGTSGVYEQFF | TGTGCCAGCAGCGGGGGGACTAGCGGGGTTTATGAGCAGTTCTTC
- | - | TRBJ2-5 | TRBV4-3 | CASSLALGGETQYF | TGCGCCAGCAGCCTCGCGTTGGGGGGAGAGACCCAGTACTTC
- | - | TRBJ2-1 | TRBV15 | CATSGRGGLAGNEQFF | TGTGCCACCAGCGGACGGGGTGGTTTGGCCGGGAATGAGCAGTTCTTC
- | - | TRBJ1-6 | TRBV27 | CASRYSNSPLHF | TGTGCCAGCAGGTACTCCAATTCACCCCTCCACTTT
- | - | TRBJ1-2 | TRBV9 | CASSVAARGANYGYTF | TGTGCCAGCAGCGTAGCGGCCAGGGGAGCTAACTATGGCTACACCTTC
- | - | TRBJ1-2 | TRBV2 | CASRIRGGTGYTF | TGTGCCAGCAGGATTAGGGGAGGGACTGGCTACACCTTC
TRBD1 | few | TRBJ1-2 | TRBV7-9 | CASSPVMGQGATGYTF | TGTGCCAGCAGCCCGGTGATGGGCCAGGGGGCAACTGGCTACACCTTC
- | - | TRBJ2-7 | TRBV19 | CASSPLQGPSLEQYF | TGTGCCAGTAGTCCGCTACAGGGTCCCTCCCTCGAGCAGTACTTC
- | once | TRBJ2-5 | TRBV28 | CASSSPTTGLKVRETQYF | TGTGCCAGCAGTTCACCAACGACAGGCCTCAAGGTGAGGGAGACCCAGTACTTC
TRBD1 | - | TRBJ2-1 | TRBV10-3 | CAIRQGAGNEQFF | TGTGCCATCAGGCAGGGGGCGGGGAATGAGCAGTTCTTC
TRBD1 | - | TRBJ1-5 | TRBV5-4 | CASSLDRGNQPQHF | TGTGCCAGCAGCTTGGACAGGGGAAATCAGCCCCAGCATTTT
TRBD2 | - | TRBJ2-3 | TRBV5-1 | CASSLVGAGGPTDTQYF | TGCGCCAGCAGCTTGGTCGGGGCGGGAGGGCCGACAGATACGCAGTATTTT
- | - | TRBJ2-5 | TRBV5-8 | CASSLSVGRGQQETQYF | TGTGCCAGCAGCTTATCTGTGGGCAGGGGACAACAAGAGACCCAGTACTTC
- | - | TRBJ2-7 | TRBV25-1 | CASSDAGSKYEQYF | TGTGCCAGCAGTGACGCAGGGTCAAAATACGAGCAGTACTTC
TRBD1 | - | TRBJ1-5 | TRBV28 | CASSTPGQGDQPQHF | TGTGCCAGCAGTACCCCGGGACAGGGGGATCAGCCCCAGCATTTT
- | few | TRBJ1-2 | TRBV9 | CASSVTGNGYTF | TGTGCCAGCAGCGTAACAGGGAATGGCTACACCTTC
- | few | TRBJ1-3 | TRBV30 | CAWGDRNTIYF | TGTGCCTGGGGGGACCGAAACACCATATATTTT
TRBD1 | - | TRBJ2-6 | TRBV5-1 | CASSLAGQGGSGANVLTF | TGCGCCAGCAGCTTGGCGGGACAGGGCGGGTCTGGGGCCAACGTCCTGACTTTC
TRBD2 | - | TRBJ2-1 | TRBV6-5 | CASTSGTNAYNEQFF | TGTGCCAGCACCTCCGGGACTAACGCCTACAATGAGCAGTTCTTC
- | - | TRBJ1-2 | TRBV6-5 | CASRGGERIYGYTF | TGTGCCAGCAGAGGAGGGGAGAGGATCTATGGCTACACCTTC
- | - | TRBJ1-2 | TRBV12-2 | CASRPHDGYTF | TGTGCAAGTCGCCCCCATGATGGCTACACCTTC
- | - | TRBJ1-6 | TRBV7-2 | CASSQRQNSPLHF | TGTGCCAGCAGCCAAAGACAAAATTCACCCCTCCACTTT
- | - | TRBJ1-1 | TRBV5-1 | CASSPSKLNTEAFF | TGCGCCAGCAGCCCCTCTAAACTGAACACTGAAGCTTTCTTT
TRBD1 | once | TRBJ1-6 | TRBV7-9 | CASSRPTGAVGSPLHF | TGTGCCAGCAGCCGACCGACAGGGGCCGTCGGTTCACCCCTCCACTTT
- | - | TRBJ1-4 | TRBV29-1 | CSVEGEKLFF | TGCAGCGTTGAAGGTGAAAAACTGTTTTTT
TRBD2 | - | TRBJ2-1 | TRBV6-5 | CATSGGGSNEQFF | TGTGCCACCTCGGGGGGGGGAAGCAATGAGCAGTTCTTC
- | few | TRBJ2-5 | TRBV5-6 | CASSLRNGETQYF | TGTGCCAGCAGCTTGAGGAATGGGGAGACCCAGTACTTC
- | - | TRBJ1-4 | TRBV5-6 | CASSFKATNEKLFF | TGTGCCAGCAGCTTCAAAGCAACTAATGAAAAACTGTTTTTT
- | - | TRBJ2-1 | TRBV28 | CASSFWEEEQFF | TGTGCCAGCAGTTTTTGGGAGGAGGAGCAGTTCTTC
- | medium-sized | TRBJ2-5 | TRBV14 | CASSPSRETQYF | TGTGCCAGCAGCCCCTCCCGGGAGACCCAGTACTTC
- | - | TRBJ2-7 | TRBV5-4 | CASRAGERYEQYF | TGTGCCAGCAGGGCAGGTGAGCGGTACGAGCAGTACTTC
- | - | TRBJ1-2 | TRBV7-9 | CASSFRRGGNYGYTF | TGTGCCAGCAGCTTCCGCAGGGGTGGGAACTATGGCTACACCTTC
TRBD1 | - | TRBJ2-3 | TRBV30 | CAWSDRDRAGDTQYF | TGTGCCTGGAGTGACCGGGACAGGGCTGGAGATACGCAGTATTTT
- | - | TRBJ2-7 | TRBV21-1 | CASSKEGQRSSYEQYF | TGTGCCAGCAGCAAAGAGGGACAAAGGAGCTCCTACGAGCAGTACTTC